A selection of T cell receptor beta chains follows, all from one sample in a study of blood T cell repertoires in COVID-19. Libraries were prepared by immunoSEQ multiplex PCR; TCRdb keeps only in-frame clonotypes and omits some of them. The sample has more than 200,000 clones; roughly nine tenths are singletons. The sample was peripheral blood. The receptors originated from a man in his 70s with acute or convalescent COVID-19. The CDR3 runs from the conserved cysteine through the conserved F or W. A D gene is named only where the DNA matches it firmly.

v_call	d_call	j_call	cdr3_aa	cdr3_nt
TRBV7-9	TRBD1	TRBJ1-1	CASSTTGKNTEAFF	TGTGCCAGCAGCACGACAGGGAAAAACACTGAAGCTTTCTTT
TRBV28	-	TRBJ1-2	CASSYTQPLPGYTF	TGTGCCAGCAGCTATACGCAACCCCTCCCAGGCTACACCTTC
TRBV18	-	TRBJ2-6	CASSPRTPGANVLTF	TGTGCCAGCTCACCCCGGACTCCTGGGGCCAACGTCCTGACTTTC
TRBV19	-	TRBJ1-4	CASSITGSKSEKLFF	TGTGCCAGTAGTATAACAGGGAGTAAGAGTGAAAAACTGTTTTTT
TRBV6-2/TRBV6-3	TRBD2	TRBJ2-1	CASSETLANEQFF	TGTGCCAGCAGCGAGACACTAGCGAATGAGCAGTTCTTC
TRBV6-6	TRBD1	TRBJ1-1	CASSPRDRGPEAFF	TGTGCCAGCAGCCCCCGGGACAGGGGACCTGAAGCTTTCTTT
TRBV20-1	-	TRBJ1-1	CSASPDPSGETEAFF	TGCAGTGCTAGTCCCGATCCTTCAGGGGAAACTGAAGCTTTCTTT
TRBV7-9	-	TRBJ1-2	CASSFERADYGYTF	TGTGCCAGCAGCTTTGAGAGGGCGGACTATGGCTACACCTTC
TRBV2	TRBD1	TRBJ1-6	CASSDLLQGAGSPLHF	TGTGCCAGCAGTGACCTACTACAGGGGGCTGGATCACCCCTCCACTTT
TRBV9	TRBD2	TRBJ2-1	CASSVFPAGVGNEQFF	TGTGCCAGCAGCGTATTCCCAGCGGGAGTAGGAAATGAGCAGTTCTTC
TRBV7-9	-	TRBJ1-2	CASSPPADGGKGYTF	TGTGCCAGCAGCCCGCCGGCGGACGGGGGGAAAGGCTACACCTTC
TRBV5-6	-	TRBJ2-7	CASSLGSGSYEQYF	TGTGCCAGCAGCTTGGGAAGCGGCTCCTACGAGCAGTACTTC
TRBV27	-	TRBJ1-1	CASSRRERYTEAFF	TGTGCCAGCTCGCGGAGGGAGAGGTACACTGAAGCTTTCTTT
TRBV10-3	-	TRBJ2-1	CAISDRESNEQFF	TGTGCCATCAGTGATCGGGAGTCCAATGAGCAGTTCTTC